Below, one T cell receptor (beta chain) is given with its context. These data are taken from a study of cytomegalovirus exposure and HLA in healthy donors. The PCR made use of 60 Vbeta and 13 Jbeta primers. Libraries were prepared by immunoSEQ multiplex PCR; TCRdb keeps only in-frame clonotypes and omits some of them. The top ten clones hold about a tenth of a sample with 150,000 to 200,000 clones, approximately 85% of them seen once. Trimming removed 5 bases from V and 4 bases from J, with 9 bases in between. CDR1 and CDR2 (germline): SGHTA, FQGTGA. This CDR3 region has 13 residues. Sequencing used PBMCs. The receptor was derived from a man in his late teens or twenties in good health and CMV-seropositive. V is TRBV7-3 and J is TRBJ1-3, with D tentatively TRBD1 (6 bases). The CDR3 sequence is CASSRDRGNTIYF. The CDR3 DNA sequence: TGTGCCAGCAGCCGCGACAGGGGAAACACCATATATTTT.